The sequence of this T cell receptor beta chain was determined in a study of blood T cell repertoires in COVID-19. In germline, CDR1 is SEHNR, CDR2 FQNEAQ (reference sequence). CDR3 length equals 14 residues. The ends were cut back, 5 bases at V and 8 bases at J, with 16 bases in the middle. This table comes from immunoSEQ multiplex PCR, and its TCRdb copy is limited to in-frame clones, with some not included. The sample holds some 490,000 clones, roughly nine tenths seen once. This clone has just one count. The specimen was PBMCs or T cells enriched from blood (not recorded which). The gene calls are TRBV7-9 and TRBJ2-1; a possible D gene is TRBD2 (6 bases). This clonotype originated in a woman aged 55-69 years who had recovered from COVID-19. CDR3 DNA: TGTGCCAGCAGCCCCGAGCGGGTTGGCGATGAGCAGTTCTTC. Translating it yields CASSPERVGDEQFF.